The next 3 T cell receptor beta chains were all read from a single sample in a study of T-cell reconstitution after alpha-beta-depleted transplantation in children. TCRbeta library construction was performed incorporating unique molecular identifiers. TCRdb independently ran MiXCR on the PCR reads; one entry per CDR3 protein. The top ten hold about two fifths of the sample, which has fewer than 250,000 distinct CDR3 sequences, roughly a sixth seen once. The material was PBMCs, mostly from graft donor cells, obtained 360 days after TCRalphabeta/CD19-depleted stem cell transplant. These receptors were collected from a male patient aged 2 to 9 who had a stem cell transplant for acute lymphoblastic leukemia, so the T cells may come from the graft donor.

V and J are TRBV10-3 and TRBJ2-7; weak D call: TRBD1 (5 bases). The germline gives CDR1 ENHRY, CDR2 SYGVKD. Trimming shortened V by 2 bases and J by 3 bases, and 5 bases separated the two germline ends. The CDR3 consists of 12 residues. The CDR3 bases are TGTGCCATCAGTGAGGACAGCTACGAGCAGTACTTC. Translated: CAISEDSYEQYF.

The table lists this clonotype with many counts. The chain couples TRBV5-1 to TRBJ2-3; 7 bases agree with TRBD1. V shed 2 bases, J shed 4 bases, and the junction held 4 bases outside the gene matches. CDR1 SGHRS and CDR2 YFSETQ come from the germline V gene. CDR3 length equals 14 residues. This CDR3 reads CASSFGTVSDTQYF. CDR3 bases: TGCGCCAGCAGCTTCGGGACAGTGTCAGATACGCAGTATTTT.

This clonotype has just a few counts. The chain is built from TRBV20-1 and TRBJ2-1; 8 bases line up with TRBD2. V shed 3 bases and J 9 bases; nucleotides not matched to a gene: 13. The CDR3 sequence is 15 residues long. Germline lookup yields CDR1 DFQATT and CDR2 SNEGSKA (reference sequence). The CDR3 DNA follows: TGCAGTGCTAGTAACCCGGGACTAGACGGGATTGAGCAGTTCTTC. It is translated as CSASNPGLDGIEQFF.